This record covers a single TCR beta chain. Its target is not known. This CDR3 has 15 residues. Trimming took off 1 base at V and 6 bases at J, with 14 bases between the two ends. CDR1 and CDR2 from the germline V gene are LGHNA and YNFKEQ. The data stem from a study of PD-1 blockade in classical Hodgkin lymphoma. Clones were read by immunoSEQ multiplex PCR, and TCRdb kept only the in-frame ones, dropping some. There are some 24,000 clones in the sample; around three quarters occur only once, and roughly 27% lies in the top ten. General study results and limits: Repertoire differences have undefined causes, possibly disease activity or prior therapy. At C4D1, TCR diversity had climbed significantly for CD4+ cells, though not for CD8+ cells.

Noted time point: cycle 4 day 1 (C4D1), after five to seven weeks of nivolumab. Relapse after autologous stem cell transplantation occurred in every patient, and brentuximab vedotin exposure varied. The source material was peripheral blood mononuclear cells (PBMCs), sampled before the fourth cycle of nivolumab. The V gene is TRBV4-2, the J gene TRBJ2-3; a weak D match, TRBD2 (7 bases). The TCR originated in a human donor with classical Hodgkin lymphoma. The CDR3 bases are TGTGCCAGCAGCCAAGCGGGGGGCCTCTCCGATACGCAGTATTTT. Protein: CASSQAGGLSDTQYF.